These T cell receptor beta chains were read from a single sample in a study of shared clonotypes between healthy human individuals. Some clones are missing from TCRdb's copy, which holds only in-frame ones; the method was immunoSEQ multiplex PCR. The sample yields about 2.1 million clones, around 93% seen once. The sample taken for sequencing was naive CD8+ T cells from PBMCs. Receptors were obtained from a young man in good health. Some clones in this sample may be carry-over from other donors' samples. Both conserved end residues are part of each CDR3. A D gene is named only where the DNA matches it firmly. Clone size is not always given. Where it is, it says once, few, many or a class for expanded clones.

clone_size j_call v_call d_call cdr3_aa
NA TRBJ1-5 TRBV6-6 NA CASSYRSPPGNQPQHF
NA TRBJ1-1 TRBV7-2 NA CASSLRGPLNTEAFF
few TRBJ1-1 TRBV7-9 TRBD1 CASSLRDRNTEAFF
NA TRBJ2-1 TRBV4-1 TRBD2 CASSLWTSGNDEQFF
NA TRBJ2-3 TRBV12-5 NA CASAGSLRDTQYF
NA TRBJ1-1 TRBV10-2 NA CASAEWGRDLEAFF
NA TRBJ2-3 TRBV6-5 NA CASSYSFTGSTDTQYF
NA TRBJ2-1 TRBV27 TRBD2 CASRPGLVINEQFF
NA TRBJ2-2 TRBV2 TRBD1 CASSGDRENTGELFF
NA TRBJ2-1 TRBV7-3 NA CASSPRGIQGNEQFF
NA TRBJ2-7 TRBV6-1 NA CASSGGTVYEQYF
NA TRBJ2-3 TRBV30 NA CAWNPTGGGTDTQYF
NA TRBJ2-1 TRBV28 NA CASSGRGLYNEQFF
NA NA TRBV10-3 NA CAISEGRSSYEQYF
NA TRBJ1-2 TRBV13 TRBD1 CASSDGTGVAYGYTF
NA TRBJ2-7 TRBV27 TRBD1 CASSPQTGGDSYEQYF
few TRBJ1-2 TRBV4-1 TRBD1 CASSHLDRGASNYGYTF
NA TRBJ2-5 TRBV27 NA CASSPLESMETQYF
NA TRBJ2-5 TRBV5-1 TRBD1 CASSLEGALETQYF
NA TRBJ2-7 TRBV10-3 NA CAISEWGTESEGQYF
NA TRBJ1-2 TRBV29-1 NA CSVPEDGGGYTF
NA TRBJ2-1 TRBV7-2 TRBD2 CASSFWDASGRYNNEQFF
NA TRBJ1-4 TRBV19 TRBD1 CASSRGTANEKLFF
NA TRBJ2-2 TRBV4-1 TRBD2 CASSLRAGGNTGELFF
NA TRBJ1-2 TRBV7-3 NA CASSLNTARSWDKANYGYTF
NA TRBJ2-4 TRBV10-3 TRBD1 CAISESWTGVAKNIQYF
NA TRBJ2-7 TRBV7-2 NA CASSFPTETSSYEQYF
few TRBJ1-1 TRBV28 NA CASTGGQMNTEAFF
NA NA TRBV29-1 TRBD2 CSATGLAGADYEQYF
NA TRBJ2-7 TRBV4-3 TRBD2 CASSQTTTSGIIYEQYF
NA TRBJ1-1 TRBV30 NA CAWTGLSNTEAFF
NA TRBJ1-1 TRBV28 NA CASRDGVSTEAFF
once TRBJ1-1 TRBV4-3 TRBD1 CASSQGQGWRTEAFF
NA TRBJ2-5 TRBV7-9 NA CASSLILEETQYF
NA TRBJ2-6 TRBV6-8 NA CASSSYSVRSGANVLTF
NA TRBJ1-2 TRBV5-6 NA CASSLGWGGVSGYTF
NA TRBJ2-7 TRBV7-6 NA CASSPFQGTYEQYF
few TRBJ2-7 TRBV7-2 NA CASSLGAYEQYF
NA TRBJ2-2 TRBV29-1 NA CSVRVAGELFF
NA TRBJ1-1 TRBV7-9 NA CASSLGWEGGTEAFF
NA TRBJ2-7 TRBV4-1 NA CASSQERLYYEQYF
NA TRBJ1-1 TRBV7-9 TRBD1 CASSPHLDRFWNTEAFF
NA TRBJ2-2 TRBV28 TRBD2 CASSPPRERESTGELFF
few TRBJ2-7 TRBV6-5 TRBD1 CASSPNRGLLGEQYF
NA TRBJ1-2 TRBV5-8 TRBD1 CASSLASGTGDGYTF
NA TRBJ1-3 TRBV6-1 NA CASSELASGNTIYF
NA TRBJ2-3 TRBV15 TRBD2 CATSRRPSGRLADTQYF
NA TRBJ2-1 TRBV6-6 NA CANHTTGYSENEQFF
NA TRBJ2-7 TRBV19 TRBD1 CASSQDRVWNEQYF
NA TRBJ1-1 TRBV9 NA CASSVEARDTEAFF
NA TRBJ1-2 TRBV5-6 NA CASSPGSRGYTF
once TRBJ2-1 TRBV27 NA CASNPQGPYSSYNEQFF
once TRBJ1-1 TRBV19 NA CASSIGPLGFF
few TRBJ1-5 TRBV7-9 NA CASSFGNQPQHF
NA TRBJ2-7 TRBV27 TRBD1 CASSLSTGERSYEQYF
NA TRBJ2-3 TRBV10-1 NA CASSDQADSTDTQYF
NA TRBJ2-3 TRBV5-6 TRBD1 CASSGGTGRKDTQYF
NA TRBJ2-3 TRBV7-7 NA CASSPGGGTDTQYF